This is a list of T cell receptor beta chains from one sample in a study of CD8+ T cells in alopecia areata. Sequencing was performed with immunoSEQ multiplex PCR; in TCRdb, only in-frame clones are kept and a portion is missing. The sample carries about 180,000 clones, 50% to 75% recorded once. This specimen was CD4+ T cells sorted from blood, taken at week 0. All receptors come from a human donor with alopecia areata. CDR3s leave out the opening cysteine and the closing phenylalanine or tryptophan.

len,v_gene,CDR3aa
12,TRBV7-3,ASSLSPTTGELF
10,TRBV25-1,ASSEYGQPQH
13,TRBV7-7,ASSLGVGVTDTQY
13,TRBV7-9,ASSAYNVSGQPQH
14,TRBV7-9,ASSFTGLAGPETQY
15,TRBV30,AWIASGGPSSYNEQF
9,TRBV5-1,ASSLVGGRY
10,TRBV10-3,AISEYTNEQF
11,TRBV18,ASSPRDGYGYT
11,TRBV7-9,ASSRGGLTEAF
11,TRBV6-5,ASTQGVNTEAF
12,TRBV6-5,ASSVKGGGTEAF
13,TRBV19,ASSAGGGGNQPQH
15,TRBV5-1,ASSAGQGNSGANVLT
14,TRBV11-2,ASSLSSGGAHCEQY
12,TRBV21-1,ASSKGGEGYGYT
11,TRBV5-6,ASSKTDYNEQF
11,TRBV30,AWRETVNYGYT
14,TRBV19,ASSTTSGGGTDTQY
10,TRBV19,ASSPQGGGYT
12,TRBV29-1,SVSGGQSKNIQY
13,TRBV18,ASSPPGQANQPQH
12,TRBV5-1,ASSRDREVYGYT
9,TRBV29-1,SAFQGTEAF
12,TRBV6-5,ASRDSGGPWGAF
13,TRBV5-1,ASSLAPGQNSPLH
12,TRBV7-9,ASSPGFSNEKLF
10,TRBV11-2,ASSLLAGEQY
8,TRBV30,AWGMGGYT
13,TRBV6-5,ASTRSPGQGFGYT
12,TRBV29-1,SVEERGQSDEQF
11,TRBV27,ASSLWASYEQY
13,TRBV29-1,SVSSGTGANYGYT
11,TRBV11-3,ASSPGTVYGYT
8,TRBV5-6,ASGRNEQF
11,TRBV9,ASSVEAEETQY
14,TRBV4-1,ASSQLGTGVKETQY
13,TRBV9,ASSVAVGSTDTQY
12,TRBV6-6,ASSPRGSNQPQH
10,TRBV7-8,ASSRSRDWVF
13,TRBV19,ASSVQGAPNNEQF
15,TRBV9,ASSVGATSGPEETQY
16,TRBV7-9,ASSGERGTKYSNQPQH
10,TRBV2,ASSVGSTEAF
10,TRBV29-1,SSDGVNTEAF
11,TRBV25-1,ASSEGGLHGYT
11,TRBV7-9,ASIKQGNTEAF
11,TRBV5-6,ASSFGGTDTQY
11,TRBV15,ATRRTGSYGYT
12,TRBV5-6,ASSVTQNTGELF
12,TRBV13,ASSLRRQQETQY